Listed below are T cell receptor beta chains from one sample, sequenced in a study of blood T cell repertoires in COVID-19. TCRdb's table, derived via immunoSEQ multiplex PCR, lists solely in-frame clones and lacks some. The table shows 150,000 to 200,000 clones, with about 86% occurring only once. Sequencing used peripheral blood. Every receptor here comes from a woman aged 65 to 85 with acute or convalescent COVID-19. CDR3s include the opening cysteine and the closing phenylalanine or tryptophan. Each record gives: J gene, clone size, V gene, D gene, CDR3 DNA, CDR3 protein. D genes are given only for firm matches. Size is omitted from some rows. Given values are once, few, many or a class for expanded clones.

TRBJ2-3 | . | TRBV6-5 | . | TGTGCCAGCAGGAGGACAGGCACAGATACGCAGTATTTT | CASRRTGTDTQYF
TRBJ2-1 | once | TRBV3-1/TRBV3-2 | TRBD2 | TGTGCCAGCAGCCAAGGGGGACTAGCGGGGAATGAGCAGTTCTTC | CASSQGGLAGNEQFF
TRBJ2-1 | . | TRBV5-4 | TRBD1 | TGTGCCAGCAGTCTGGGACAGGGGCAATCCTACAATGAGCAGTTCTTC | CASSLGQGQSYNEQFF
TRBJ1-1 | once | TRBV15 | . | TGTGCCACCAGCCGGACAGTGAACACTGAAGCTTTCTTT | CATSRTVNTEAFF
TRBJ2-5 | . | TRBV19 | . | TGTGCCAGTAGTATTGAGGATCGAGAGACCCAGTACTTC | CASSIEDRETQYF
TRBJ2-7 | . | TRBV28 | . | TGTGCCAGCAGCGAAACAGGGTTCAGCTCCTACGAGCAGTACTTC | CASSETGFSSYEQYF
TRBJ1-2 | . | TRBV12-3/TRBV12-4 | . | TGTGCCAGCAGTTTCGGGGTCTATGGCTACACCTTC | CASSFGVYGYTF
TRBJ1-1 | . | TRBV19 | . | TGTGCCAGTATGACCTACAGGGAAGTCACTGAAGCTTTCTTT | CASMTYREVTEAFF
TRBJ1-3 | . | TRBV28 | . | TGTGCCAGCAGCCTCTACAGGGCTCCCTCTGGAAACACCATATATTTT | CASSLYRAPSGNTIYF
TRBJ2-2 | . | TRBV5-1 | . | TGCGCCAGCAGCTGGTTCGGGGACTCGAACACCGGGGAGCTGTTTTTT | CASSWFGDSNTGELFF
TRBJ1-2 | . | TRBV2 | TRBD1 | TGTGCCACCCACCAGGGGGCTCTACTTGGCTACACCTTC | CATHQGALLGYTF
TRBJ1-5 | . | TRBV23-1 | . | TGCGCCAGCAGTCAATCTGGCAGGGAAGTCAATCAGCCCCAGCATTTT | CASSQSGREVNQPQHF
TRBJ1-4 | once | TRBV6-1 | . | TGTGCCAGCAGTGATAACCGAGGGCATGAAAAACTGTTTTTT | CASSDNRGHEKLFF
TRBJ1-1 | . | TRBV19 | . | TGTGCCAGTAGTTCTGGACAGCTTGAAGCTTTCTTT | CASSSGQLEAFF
TRBJ2-5 | . | TRBV11-3 | . | TGTGCCAGCAGCTTAGATCGTGAGACCCAGTACTTC | CASSLDRETQYF
TRBJ2-3 | few | TRBV23-1 | TRBD2 | TGCGCCAGCAGTCATTACCGGGACGACGGGACTAGCGCATGGCAGTATTTT | CASSHYRDDGTSAWQYF
TRBJ2-4 | . | TRBV2 | . | TGTGCCAGCAGTGAACCCGGACAGTTAGCCAAAAACATTCAGTACTTC | CASSEPGQLAKNIQYF
TRBJ1-2 | . | TRBV2 | TRBD1 | TGTGCCAGCAGTCGGGACAGGGGGCGCGGGGGTGAAGGCTACACCTTC | CASSRDRGRGGEGYTF
TRBJ2-2 | . | TRBV7-2 | TRBD2 | TGTGCCAGCAGCTCTTATTTAGCGGGAGGCGGGGAGCTGTTTTTT | CASSSYLAGGGELFF
TRBJ2-1 | . | TRBV7-8 | TRBD2 | TGTGCCAGCAGCTTAGGACTAGCGGGGACCAATGAGCAGTTCTTC | CASSLGLAGTNEQFF
TRBJ1-1 | . | TRBV11-3 | . | TGTGCCAGCAGCTTACATCTAAACACTGAAGCTTTCTTT | CASSLHLNTEAFF
TRBJ1-5 | . | TRBV2 | . | TGTGCCAGCAGCGGTGACGAGGGGGGCAATCAGCCCCAGCATTTT | CASSGDEGGNQPQHF
TRBJ1-1 | . | TRBV4-2 | . | TGTGCCAGCAGCCAAGTGGGAGGGCAGGCGGCTTTCTTT | CASSQVGGQAAFF